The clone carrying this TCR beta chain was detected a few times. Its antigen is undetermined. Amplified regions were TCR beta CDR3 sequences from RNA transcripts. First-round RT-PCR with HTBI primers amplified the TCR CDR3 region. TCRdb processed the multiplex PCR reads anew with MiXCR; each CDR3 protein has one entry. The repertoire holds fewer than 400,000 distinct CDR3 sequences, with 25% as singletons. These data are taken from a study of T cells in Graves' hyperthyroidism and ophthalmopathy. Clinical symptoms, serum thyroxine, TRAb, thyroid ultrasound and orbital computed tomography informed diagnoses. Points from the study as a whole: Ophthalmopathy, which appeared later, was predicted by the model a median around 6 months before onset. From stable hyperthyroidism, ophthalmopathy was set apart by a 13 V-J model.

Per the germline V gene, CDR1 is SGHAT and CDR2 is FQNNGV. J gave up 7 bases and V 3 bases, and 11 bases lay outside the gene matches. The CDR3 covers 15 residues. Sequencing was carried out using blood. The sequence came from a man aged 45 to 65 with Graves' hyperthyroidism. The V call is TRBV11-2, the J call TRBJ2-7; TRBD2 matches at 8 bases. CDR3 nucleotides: TGTGCCAGCAGCTTTTGGCAGCGGGAGCCGGTTGAGCAGTACTTC. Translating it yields CASSFWQREPVEQYF.